Described below is a single T cell receptor beta chain sequence and its context. This table comes from immunoSEQ multiplex PCR, and its TCRdb copy is limited to in-frame clones, with some not included. The sample has over 250,000 clones; approximately 90% are singletons. The data stem from a study of blood T cell repertoires in COVID-19. Study-wide background: PBMCs, B-cell-depleted T cells, or T cells were the source of the cDNA or gDNA that made up the material.

Participants came from about two dozen US areas, aged roughly 18 to 89 years. Each participant's cohort was designated according to participant-reported clinical history. Either two negative PCRs, clearance, or symptom resolution qualified Cohort 3 donors as recovered. V lost 7 bases to trimming and J lost 1 base; unmatched junction nucleotides: 11. Germline CDR1 reads SGHAT; CDR2 reads FQNNGV. The CDR3 has 16 amino acids. Source material: PBMCs or T cells enriched from blood (not recorded which). The chain carries TRBV11-2 and TRBJ2-7; 9 nucleotides agree with TRBD1. This sequence was found in a man aged 40-55 years who had recovered from COVID-19. The CDR3 sequence is CASTWVLDRGSYEQYF. Here the CDR3 DNA reads TGTGCCAGCACCTGGGTATTGGACAGGGGATCCTACGAGCAGTACTTC.